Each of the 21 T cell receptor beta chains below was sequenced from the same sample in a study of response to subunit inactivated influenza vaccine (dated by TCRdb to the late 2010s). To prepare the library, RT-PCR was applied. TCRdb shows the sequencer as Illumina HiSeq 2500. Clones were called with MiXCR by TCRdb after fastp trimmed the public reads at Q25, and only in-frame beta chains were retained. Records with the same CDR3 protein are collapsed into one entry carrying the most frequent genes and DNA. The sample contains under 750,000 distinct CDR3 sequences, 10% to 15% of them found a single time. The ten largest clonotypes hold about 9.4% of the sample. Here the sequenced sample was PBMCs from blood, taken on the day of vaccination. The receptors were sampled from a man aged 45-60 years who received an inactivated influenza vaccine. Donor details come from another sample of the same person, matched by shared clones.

Here the CDR3 reads CASSSQVANYGYTF. DNA of the CDR3: TGTGCCAGCAGTTCACAGGTAGCCAACTATGGCTACACCTTC. V is TRBV7-2 and J is TRBJ1-2, with D tentatively TRBD1 (5 bases). V lost 6 bases to trimming and J lost 2 bases, with 13 bases between them. The CDR3 extends over 14 amino acids. Germline V gives CDR1 SGHTA, CDR2 FQGNSA.

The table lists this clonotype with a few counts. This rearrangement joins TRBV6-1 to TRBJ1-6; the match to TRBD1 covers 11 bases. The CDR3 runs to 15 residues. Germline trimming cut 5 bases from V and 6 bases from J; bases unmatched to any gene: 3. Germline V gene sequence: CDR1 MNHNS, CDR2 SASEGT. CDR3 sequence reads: CASSTGTGGNSPLHF. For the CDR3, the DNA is TGTGCCAGCAGTACCGGGACAGGGGGTAATTCACCCCTCCACTTT.

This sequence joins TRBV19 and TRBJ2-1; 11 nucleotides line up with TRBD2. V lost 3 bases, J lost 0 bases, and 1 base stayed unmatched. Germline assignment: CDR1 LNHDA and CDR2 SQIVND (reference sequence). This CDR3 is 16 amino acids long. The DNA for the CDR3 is TGTGCCAGTAGTATTACTAGCGGGAGCTCCTACAATGAGCAGTTCTTC. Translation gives CASSITSGSSYNEQFF.

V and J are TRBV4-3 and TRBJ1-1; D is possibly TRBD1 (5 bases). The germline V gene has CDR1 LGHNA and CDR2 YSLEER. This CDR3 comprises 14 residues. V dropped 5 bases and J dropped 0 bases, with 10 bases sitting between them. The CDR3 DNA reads TGCGCCAGCAGCGAAGGGGCGATGAACACTGAAGCTTTCTTT. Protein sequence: CASSEGAMNTEAFF.

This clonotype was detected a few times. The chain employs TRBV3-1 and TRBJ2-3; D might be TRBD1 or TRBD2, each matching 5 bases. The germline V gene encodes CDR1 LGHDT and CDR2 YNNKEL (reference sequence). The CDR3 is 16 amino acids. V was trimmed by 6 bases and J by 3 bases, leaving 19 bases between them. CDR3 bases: TGTGCCAGCAGTACCATCCCGGGACCACTTACAGATACGCAGTATTTT. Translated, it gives CASSTIPGPLTDTQYF.

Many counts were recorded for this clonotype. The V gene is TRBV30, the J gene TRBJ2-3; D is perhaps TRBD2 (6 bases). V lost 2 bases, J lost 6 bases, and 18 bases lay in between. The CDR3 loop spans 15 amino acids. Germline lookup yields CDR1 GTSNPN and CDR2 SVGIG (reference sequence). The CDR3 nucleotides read TGTGCCTGGAGTCCCGGCGGACGGGGGTCGGATACGCAGTATTTT. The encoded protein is CAWSPGGRGSDTQYF.

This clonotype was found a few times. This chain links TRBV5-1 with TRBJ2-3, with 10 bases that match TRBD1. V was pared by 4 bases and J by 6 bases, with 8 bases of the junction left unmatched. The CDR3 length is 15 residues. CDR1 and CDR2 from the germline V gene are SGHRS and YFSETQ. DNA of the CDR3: TGCGCCAGCAGCCTGGGACAGGGGATAGTGGATACGCAGTATTTT. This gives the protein CASSLGQGIVDTQYF.

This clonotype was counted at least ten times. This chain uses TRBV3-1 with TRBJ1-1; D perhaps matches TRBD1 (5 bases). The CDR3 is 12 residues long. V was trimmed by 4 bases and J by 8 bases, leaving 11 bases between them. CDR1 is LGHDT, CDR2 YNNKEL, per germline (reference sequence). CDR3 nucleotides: TGTGCCAGCAGCCGGGAGGGGCTGGAAGCTTTCTTT. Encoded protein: CASSREGLEAFF.

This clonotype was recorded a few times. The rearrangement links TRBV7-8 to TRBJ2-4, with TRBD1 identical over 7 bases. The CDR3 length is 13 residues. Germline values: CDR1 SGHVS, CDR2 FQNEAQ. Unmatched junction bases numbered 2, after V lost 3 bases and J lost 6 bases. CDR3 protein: CASSLTGLNIQYF. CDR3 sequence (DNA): TGTGCCAGCAGCTTGACAGGGCTAAACATTCAGTACTTC.

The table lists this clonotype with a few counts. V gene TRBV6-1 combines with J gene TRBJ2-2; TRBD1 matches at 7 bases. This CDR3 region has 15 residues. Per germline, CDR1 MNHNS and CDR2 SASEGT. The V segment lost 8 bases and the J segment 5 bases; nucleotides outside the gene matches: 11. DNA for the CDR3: TGTGCCAGCGGGACCTACAGGGGTGGGACCGGGGAGCTGTTTTTT. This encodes CASGTYRGGTGELFF.

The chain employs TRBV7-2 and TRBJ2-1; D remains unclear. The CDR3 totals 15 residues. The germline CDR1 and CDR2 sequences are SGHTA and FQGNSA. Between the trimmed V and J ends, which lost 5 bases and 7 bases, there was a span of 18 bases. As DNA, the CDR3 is TGTGCCAGCAGCCAGGATCCTCCCCCGGGTAATGAGCAGTTCTTC. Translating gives CASSQDPPPGNEQFF.

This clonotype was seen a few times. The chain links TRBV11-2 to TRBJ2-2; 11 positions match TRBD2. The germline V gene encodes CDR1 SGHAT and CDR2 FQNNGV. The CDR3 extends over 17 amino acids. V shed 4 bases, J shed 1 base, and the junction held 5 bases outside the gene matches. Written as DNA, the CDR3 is TGTGCCAGCAGCTGGGGACTAGCGGTCTTGAACACCGGGGAGCTGTTTTTT. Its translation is CASSWGLAVLNTGELFF.

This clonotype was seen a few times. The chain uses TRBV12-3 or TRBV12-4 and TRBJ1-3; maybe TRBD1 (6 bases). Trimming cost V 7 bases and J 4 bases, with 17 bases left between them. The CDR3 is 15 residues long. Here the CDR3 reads CASKTLQGPGNTIYF. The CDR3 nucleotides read TGTGCCAGCAAAACTCTACAGGGTCCCGGAAACACCATATATTTT.

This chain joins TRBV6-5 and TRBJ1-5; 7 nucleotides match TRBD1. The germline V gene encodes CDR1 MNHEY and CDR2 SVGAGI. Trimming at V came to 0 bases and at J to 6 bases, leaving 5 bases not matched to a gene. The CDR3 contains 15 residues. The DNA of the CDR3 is TGTGCCAGCAGTTACTCAATACAGGGGAGTCAGCCCCAGCATTTT. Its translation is CASSYSIQGSQPQHF.

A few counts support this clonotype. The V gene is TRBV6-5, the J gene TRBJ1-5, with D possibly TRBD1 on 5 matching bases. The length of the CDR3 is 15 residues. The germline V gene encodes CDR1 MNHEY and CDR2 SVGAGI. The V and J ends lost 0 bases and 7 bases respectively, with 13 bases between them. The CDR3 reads CASSYSRQGGQPQHF. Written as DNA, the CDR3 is TGTGCCAGCAGTTACTCGAGGCAGGGTGGGCAGCCCCAGCATTTT.

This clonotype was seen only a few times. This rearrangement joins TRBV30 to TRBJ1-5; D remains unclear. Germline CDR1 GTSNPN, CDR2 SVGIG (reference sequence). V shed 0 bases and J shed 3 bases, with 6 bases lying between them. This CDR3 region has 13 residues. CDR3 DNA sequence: TGTGCCTGGAGTGTCGGGCTCAATCAGCCCCAGCATTTT. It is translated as CAWSVGLNQPQHF.

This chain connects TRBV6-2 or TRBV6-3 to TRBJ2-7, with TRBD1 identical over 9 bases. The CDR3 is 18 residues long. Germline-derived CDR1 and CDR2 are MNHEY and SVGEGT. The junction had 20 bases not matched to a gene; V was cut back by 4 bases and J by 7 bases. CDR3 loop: CASSLPNEVGDRAREQYF. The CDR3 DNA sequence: TGTGCCAGCAGTTTACCAAACGAGGTTGGGGACAGGGCCCGTGAGCAGTACTTC.

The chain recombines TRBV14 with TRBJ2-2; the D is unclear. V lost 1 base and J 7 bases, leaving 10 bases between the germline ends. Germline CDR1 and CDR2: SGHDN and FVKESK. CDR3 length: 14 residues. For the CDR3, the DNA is TGTGCCAGCAGCCAAGCGGTGAACGGCGGGGAGCTGTTTTTT. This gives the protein CASSQAVNGGELFF. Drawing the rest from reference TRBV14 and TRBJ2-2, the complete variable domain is EAGVTQFPSHSVIEKGQTVTLRCDPISGHDNLYWYRRVMGKEIKFLLHFVKESKQDESGMPNNRFLAERTGGTYSTLKVQPAELEDSGVYFCASSQAVNGGELFFGEGSRLTVL.

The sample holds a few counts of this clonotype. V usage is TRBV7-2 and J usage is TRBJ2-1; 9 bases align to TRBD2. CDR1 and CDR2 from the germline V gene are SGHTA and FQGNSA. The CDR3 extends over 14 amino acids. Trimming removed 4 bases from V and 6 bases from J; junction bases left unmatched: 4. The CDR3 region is CASSSGRGGNEQFF. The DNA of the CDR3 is TGTGCCAGCAGCTCGGGGCGGGGGGGCAATGAGCAGTTCTTC.

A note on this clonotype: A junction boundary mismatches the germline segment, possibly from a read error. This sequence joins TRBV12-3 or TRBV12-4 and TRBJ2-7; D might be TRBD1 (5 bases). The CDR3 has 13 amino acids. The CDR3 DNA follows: TGTGCCAGCAGTTTATCTTCAGGGTCACCCTCGAGGTTC. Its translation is CASSLSSGSPSRF.

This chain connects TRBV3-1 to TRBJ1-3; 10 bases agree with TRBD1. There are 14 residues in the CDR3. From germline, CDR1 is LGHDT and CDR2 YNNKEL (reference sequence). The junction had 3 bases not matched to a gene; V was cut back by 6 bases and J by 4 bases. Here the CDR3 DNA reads TGTGCCAGCAGAGGGACAGGGGCAGGAAACACCATATATTTT. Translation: CASRGTGAGNTIYF.